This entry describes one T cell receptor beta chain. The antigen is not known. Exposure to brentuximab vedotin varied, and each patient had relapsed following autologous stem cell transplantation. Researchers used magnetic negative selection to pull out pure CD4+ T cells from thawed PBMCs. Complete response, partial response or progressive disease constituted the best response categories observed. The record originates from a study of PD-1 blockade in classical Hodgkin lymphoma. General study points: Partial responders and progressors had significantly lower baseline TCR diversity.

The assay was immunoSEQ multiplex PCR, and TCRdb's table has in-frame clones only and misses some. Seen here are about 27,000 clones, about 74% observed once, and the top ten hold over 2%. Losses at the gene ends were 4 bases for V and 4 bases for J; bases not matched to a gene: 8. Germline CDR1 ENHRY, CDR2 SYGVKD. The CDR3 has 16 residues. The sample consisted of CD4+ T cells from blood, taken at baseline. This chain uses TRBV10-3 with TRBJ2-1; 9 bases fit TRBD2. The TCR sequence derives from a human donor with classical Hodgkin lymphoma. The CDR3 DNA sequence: TGTGCCATCAGTGGGACGACTAGCGGCGTTTACAATGAGCAGTTCTTC. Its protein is CAISGTTSGVYNEQFF.